Listed here are 17 T cell receptor beta chains from one sample, sequenced in a study of sequential checkpoint blockade in melanoma. Produced via immunoSEQ multiplex PCR; TCRdb's table is partial and in-frame only. The top ten hold just over 40% of the sample, which has some 9,400 clones, about 60% seen once. Treatment specified: randomized to nivolumab then ipilimumab (arm A) or the reverse (arm B). The sequencing here drew on CD8+ T cells sorted from blood (inferred from file names), taken from a patient given nivolumab and ipilimumab in sequence. The receptors stem from a human donor with melanoma.

This clone has only a few counts. The chain combines TRBV7-6 with TRBJ1-1, with D possibly TRBD1 on 6 matching bases. There are 14 residues in the CDR3. The germline gives CDR1 SGHVS, CDR2 FNYEAQ. V was shortened by 5 bases and J by 5 bases, with 15 bases between the two germline ends. CDR3 nucleotide sequence: TGTGCCAGCAGCCCCCTACAGGGTGAAACTGAAGCTTTCTTT. Translated: CASSPLQGETEAFF. Drawing the rest from reference TRBV7-6 and TRBJ1-1, the complete variable domain is GAGVSQSPRYKVTKRGQDVALRCDPISGHVSLYWYRQALGQGPEFLTYFNYEAQQDKSGLPNDRFSAERPEGSISTLTIQRTEQRDSAMYRCASSPLQGETEAFFGQGTRLTVV.

This sequence joins TRBV19 and TRBJ2-7; 8 bases are shared with TRBD2. Germline CDR1 is LNHDA and CDR2 is SQIVND (reference sequence). Unmatched junction bases numbered 13, after V lost 8 bases and J lost 7 bases. The CDR3 has 14 residues. CDR3 residues: CASQPVGGGGEQYF. The DNA for the CDR3 is TGTGCCAGTCAACCGGTCGGGGGGGGCGGGGAGCAGTACTTC.

In DNA, the CDR3 is TGTGCCAGCTCACCGGAGGGAGGTCGCAATCAGCCCCAGCATTTT. It encodes CASSPEGGRNQPQHF. This chain links TRBV18 with TRBJ1-5; D is ambiguous. V was cut by 3 bases and J by 2 bases, with 11 bases left in between. CDR1 is KGHSH and CDR2 is LQKENI in the germline V gene. The CDR3 contains 15 residues.

The chain links TRBV28 to TRBJ2-2; no clear D gene. The CDR3 spans 14 residues. Germline V CDR1 and CDR2: MDHEN, SYDVKM. V shed 2 bases and J shed 3 bases, with 7 bases lying between them. CDR3 amino acids: CASSLAGYTGELFF. CDR3 coding DNA: TGTGCCAGCAGTTTAGCAGGTTACACCGGGGAGCTGTTTTTT.

The chain employs TRBV2 and TRBJ1-5; TRBD1 might be the D (5 bases). Germline V gene sequence: CDR1 SNHLY, CDR2 FYNNEI. This CDR3 is 15 amino acids long. The germline V and J ends were trimmed by 2 bases and 0 bases, with 8 bases remaining between them. CDR3 in amino acids: CASSERQYSNQPQHF. Written as DNA, the CDR3 is TGTGCCAGCAGTGAAAGACAGTATAGCAATCAGCCCCAGCATTTT.

The CDR3 spells CASSLQDGGAAEQFF. As DNA, the CDR3 is TGTGCCAGCAGCTTGCAAGATGGGGGGGCCGCTGAGCAGTTCTTC. The J gene is TRBJ2-1, the V gene TRBV5-4; perhaps TRBD2 as D (7 bases). The CDR3 spans 15 residues. The V gene lost 1 base and the J gene lost 9 bases, with 17 bases spanning the gap. Germline assignment: CDR1 SGHNT and CDR2 YYREEE (reference sequence). The entire variable domain, with the rest obtained from reference TRBV5-4 and TRBJ2-1, is as follows: ETGVTQSPTHLIKTRGQQVTLRCSSQSGHNTVSWYQQALGQGPQFIFQYYREEENGRGNFPPRFSGLQFPNYSSELNVNALELDDSALYLCASSLQDGGAAEQFFGPGTRLTVL.

The chain is built from TRBV6-5 and TRBJ2-5, with 7 bases fitting TRBD1. The CDR3 is 16 residues long. V was pared by 2 bases and J by 6 bases, with 12 bases of the junction left unmatched. Germline V gene data show CDR1 as MNHEY and CDR2 as SVGAGI. The DNA of the CDR3 is TGTGCCAGCAGTTACGGGGCGGCAGGGGGTGGGAAGACCCAGTACTTC. It yields the protein CASSYGAAGGGKTQYF.

The chain uses TRBV28 and TRBJ1-6; D is perhaps TRBD1 (5 bases). The CDR3 totals 13 residues. The V end lost 6 bases, the J end lost 7 bases, and 10 bases lay between the germline ends. From germline, CDR1 is MDHEN and CDR2 SYDVKM. The CDR3: CASSLGGNSPLHF. Written as DNA, the CDR3 is TGTGCCAGCAGCCTTGGGGGGAATTCACCCCTCCACTTT.

This rearrangement joins TRBV11-2 to TRBJ1-2; D might be TRBD1 (5 bases). The germline V and J ends were trimmed by 2 bases and 3 bases, with 10 bases remaining between them. Germline V gene data show CDR1 as SGHAT and CDR2 as FQNNGV. The CDR3 totals 14 residues. CDR3 sequence: CASSLWGSDYGYTF. In DNA, the CDR3 is TGTGCCAGCAGCTTATGGGGCTCAGACTATGGCTACACCTTC.

The chain couples TRBV7-3 to TRBJ1-4; no clear D. Trimming cost V 2 bases and J 4 bases, with 11 bases left between them. The germline V gene encodes CDR1 SGHTA and CDR2 FQGTGA. CDR3 size: 15 residues. The CDR3 DNA sequence: TGTGCCAGCAGCTTAGTGGCAGGCCTTAATGAAAAACTGTTTTTT. Protein product: CASSLVAGLNEKLFF.

This sequence joins TRBV5-1 and TRBJ2-5, with a weak D call TRBD1 (6 bases). Near its end, the DNA agrees better with TRBJ2-7, so the J call may be wrong. Germline V gene lookup returns CDR1 SGHRS and CDR2 YFSETQ. The CDR3 extends over 14 amino acids. CDR3 DNA: TGCGCCAGCAGTCGCCGGGACAAGACCTACGAGCAGTACTTC. Protein: CASSRRDKTYEQYF.

By sample fraction, this clone is large. The V gene is TRBV7-4, the J gene TRBJ2-2, with TRBD2 matching 7 bases. The CDR3 is made up of 17 amino acids. V lost 5 bases to trimming and J lost 5 bases; unmatched junction nucleotides: 14. CDR1 and CDR2 (germline): SGHVT, SQSDAQ. CDR3 sequence reads: CASSPPVGGGRTGELFF. CDR3 bases: TGTGCCAGCAGCCCCCCCGTGGGGGGAGGGAGGACCGGGGAGCTGTTTTTT.

CDR3 in DNA: TGTGCCAGCAGTGCGCCCCTGGTGGGCGGCTACACCTTC. It yields the protein CASSAPLVGGYTF. The rearrangement uses TRBV28 and TRBJ1-2, with D unresolved. Per the germline V gene, CDR1 is MDHEN and CDR2 is SYDVKM. V lost 5 bases and J 8 bases, leaving 15 bases between the germline ends. The CDR3 has 13 residues.

This clone was observed a handful of times. CDR3 DNA sequence: TGTGCCAGCAGCTTAGAGGGGTTACAAAGAAGGGGTGGAAACACCATATATTTT. This codes for CASSLEGLQRRGGNTIYF. The chain joins TRBV7-2 to TRBJ1-3, with a possible D match to TRBD1 (5 bases). The CDR3 runs to 18 residues. The ends were cut back, 1 base at V and 3 bases at J, with 19 bases in the middle. From germline, CDR1 is SGHTA and CDR2 FQGNSA. Supplemented by reference TRBV7-2 and TRBJ1-3, the full variable domain reads GAGVSQSPSNKVTEKGKDVELRCDPISGHTALYWYRQSLGQGLEFLIYFQGNSAPDKSGLPSDRFSAERTGGSVSTLTIQRTQQEDSAVYLCASSLEGLQRRGGNTIYFGEGSWLTVV.

The V and J genes are TRBV27 and TRBJ2-1, with 9 bases identical to TRBD1. The CDR3 totals 16 residues. The germline V gene encodes CDR1 MNHEY and CDR2 SMNVEV (reference sequence). J gave up 5 bases and V 6 bases, and 11 bases lay outside the gene matches. CDR3 DNA: TGTGCCAGCAGCCAAGTTCCGGGACAGGGAGACAATGAGCAGTTCTTC. Protein: CASSQVPGQGDNEQFF.

V is TRBV4-1 and J is TRBJ2-7; 8 bases agree with TRBD1. Trimming at V came to 5 bases and at J to 0 bases, leaving 6 bases not matched to a gene. From germline, CDR1 is MGHRA and CDR2 YSYEKL. The CDR3 length is 15 residues. The CDR3 is CASSEQGVPSYEQYF. In DNA form, the CDR3 reads TGCGCCAGCAGCGAACAGGGGGTCCCCTCCTACGAGCAGTACTTC.

This clone has more than one count but fewer than ten. The genes are TRBV10-3 and TRBJ2-5; D is unclear. Germline CDR1 is ENHRY and CDR2 is SYGVKD. This CDR3 is built from 11 residues. Trimming stripped 10 bases from V and 0 bases from J, with 6 bases between. CDR3 sequence (DNA): TGTGCCACCACAGACCAAGAGACCCAGTACTTC. This sequence encodes CATTDQETQYF.